This TCR beta chain was sequenced during a study of blood T cell repertoires in COVID-19. Study context: Samples representing acute and convalescent COVID-19 were sourced from the United States, Italy and Spain. From T cells, B-cell-depleted T cells, or PBMCs came the material, which was cDNA or gDNA.

TCRdb keeps only in-frame clones here, not all; method: immunoSEQ multiplex PCR. Seen here are more than 100,000 clones, approximately 83% observed once, and the top ten hold about 5%. The CDR3 is made up of 15 amino acids. Per the germline V gene, CDR1 is SGHRS and CDR2 is YFSETQ. With V trimmed by 3 bases and J by 0 bases, 2 bases remained unmatched. The chain carries TRBV5-1 and TRBJ2-2; 7 bases fit TRBD1. Sequenced sample: peripheral blood. This sequence was found in a woman in her 70s with acute or convalescent COVID-19. The CDR3 region has the DNA TGCGCCAGCAGCTCGGACAGGCCGAACACCGGGGAGCTGTTTTTT. Protein product: CASSSDRPNTGELFF.